These 25 T cell receptor beta chains share one sample of origin, sequenced in a study of shared clonotypes between healthy human individuals. Generated by immunoSEQ multiplex PCR, the TCRdb table keeps only in-frame clones and is missing some. The sample includes 800,000 to 1,200,000 clones, approximately 80% of them seen just once. Source material: memory CD4+ T cells from PBMCs. Regarding subset: CD45RA-negative fraction. Receptor source: a man younger than 30 in good health. Some clones in this sample may be carry-over from other donors' samples.

This chain connects TRBV19 to TRBJ2-7, with D tentatively TRBD1 or TRBD2 (5 bases each). Germline values: CDR1 LNHDA, CDR2 SQIVND (reference sequence). CDR3 length: 14 residues. Deletions cut 5 bases from V and 2 bases from J, with 13 bases between. CDR3 amino acids: CASSPRDGPYEQYF. The CDR3 DNA follows: TGTGCCAGTAGTCCCCGGGACGGTCCCTACGAGCAGTACTTC. Using reference TRBV19 and TRBJ2-7 for the parts outside the CDR3, the full variable domain is DGGITQSPKYLFRKEGQNVTLSCEQNLNHDAMYWYRQDPGQGLRLIYYSQIVNDFQKGDIAEGYSVSREKKESFPLTVTSAQKNPTAFYLCASSPRDGPYEQYFGPGTRLTVT.

This clone came up once. As DNA, the CDR3 is TGTGCCAGCATATTCGGGGTCGGAGATACGCAGTATTTT. This gives the protein CASIFGVGDTQYF. This chain links TRBV2 with TRBJ2-3; TRBD2 is a possible D gene (5 bases). The CDR3 spans 13 residues. The germline V gene has CDR1 SNHLY and CDR2 FYNNEI. Trimming shortened V by 7 bases and J by 5 bases, and 13 bases separated the two germline ends.

The table lists this clone with a few counts. This chain joins TRBV5-6 and TRBJ1-5; D remains unclear. The CDR3 totals 13 residues. V was cut by 1 base and J by 9 bases, with 11 bases left in between. The germline V gene has CDR1 SGHDT and CDR2 YYEEEE. The CDR3 nucleotides are TGTGCCAGCAGCTTGACAGCGGAGGGGCCCCAGCATTTT. Its protein is CASSLTAEGPQHF.

This clone was seen once. The CDR3 spells CASSPRLAGSVDTQYF. CDR3 bases: TGTGCCAGCAGCCCAAGACTAGCGGGGAGTGTAGATACGCAGTATTTT. V is TRBV7-3 and J is TRBJ2-3, with TRBD2 matching 11 bases. The V gene end was trimmed by 5 bases and the J gene end by 5 bases; junction bases not matched to a gene: 9. From germline, CDR1 is SGHTA and CDR2 FQGTGA. This CDR3 comprises 16 residues. Supplemented by reference TRBV7-3 and TRBJ2-3, the full variable domain reads GAGVSQTPSNKVTEKGKYVELRCDPISGHTALYWYRQSLGQGPEFLIYFQGTGAADDSGLPNDRFFAVRPEGSVSTLKIQRTERGDSAVYLCASSPRLAGSVDTQYFGPGTRLTVL.

The chain joins TRBV10-3 to TRBJ1-6, with D possibly being TRBD1 (5 bases). Trimming took 3 bases from V and 0 from J, leaving 9 bases between them. This CDR3 comprises 16 residues. CDR1 and CDR2 from the germline V gene are ENHRY and SYGVKD. Written as DNA, the CDR3 is TGTGCCATCAGTGATGGGGGGAGCTCCTATAATTCACCCCTCCACTTT. It specifies CAISDGGSSYNSPLHF.

The rearrangement links TRBV29-1 to TRBJ1-1; no clear D gene. Germline assignment: CDR1 SQVTM and CDR2 ANQGSEA. The V end lost 7 bases, the J end lost 1 base, and 13 bases lay between the germline ends. This CDR3 has 13 amino acids. CDR3 DNA: TGCAGCGGGCAGGAACAGCCGAACACTGAAGCTTTCTTT. The encoded protein is CSGQEQPNTEAFF.

This clone was found a few times. This sequence joins TRBV30 and TRBJ2-5; the D gene is possibly TRBD1 (6 bases). Looked up from germline, CDR1 is GTSNPN and CDR2 is SVGIG (reference sequence). This CDR3 has 14 amino acids. Deletions cut 3 bases from V and 5 bases from J, with 16 bases between. In DNA, the CDR3 is TGTGCCTGGAGCCCAGGGGCCCCGATGGAGACCCAGTACTTC. Its protein is CAWSPGAPMETQYF.

The chain carries TRBV9 and TRBJ2-3, with TRBD1 matching 10 bases. The CDR3 extends over 17 amino acids. V shed 2 bases and J 1 base; nucleotides not matched to a gene: 7. Germline V lookup: CDR1 SGDLS, CDR2 YYNGEE. The CDR3 spells CASSVNPGQGGTDTQYF. DNA of the CDR3: TGTGCCAGCAGCGTGAACCCAGGACAGGGGGGCACAGATACGCAGTATTTT.

With respect to this clone: This specimen includes other DNA sequences encoding the same CDR3. This chain uses TRBV5-4 with TRBJ2-2, with 11 bases fitting TRBD2. The J segment lost 1 base and the V segment lost 2 bases, leaving 1 base of the junction unmatched. CDR3 length equals 16 residues. CDR1 is SGHNT, CDR2 YYREEE, per germline (reference sequence). The CDR3 DNA reads TGTGCCAGCAGCTTCGGACTAGCGGGGAACACCGGGGAGCTGTTTTTT. Protein product: CASSFGLAGNTGELFF.

The sample holds one count of this clone. V gene TRBV14 combines with J gene TRBJ1-2; D is unresolved. Per the germline V gene, CDR1 is SGHDN and CDR2 is FVKESK. V lost 3 bases and J lost 5, with 7 bases in between. The CDR3 has 12 residues. This chain's CDR3 is CASSQSVYGYTF. CDR3 DNA: TGTGCCAGCAGCCAGTCCGTTTATGGCTACACCTTC.

On this clone itself: This sample also contains other DNA sequences that code for the same CDR3. The rearrangement joins TRBV9 to TRBJ2-7, with 10 positions matching TRBD2. CDR1 SGDLS and CDR2 YYNGEE come from the germline V gene. The CDR3 totals 14 residues. V lost 3 bases to trimming and J lost 0 bases; unmatched junction nucleotides: 0. CDR3 loop: CASSGTSGSYEQYF. The DNA for the CDR3 is TGTGCCAGCAGCGGGACTAGCGGCTCCTACGAGCAGTACTTC.

The chain carries TRBV7-3 and TRBJ2-2; D remains unclear. Deletions cut 3 bases from V and 7 bases from J, with 9 bases between. The CDR3 extends over 13 amino acids. Looked up from germline, CDR1 is SGHTA and CDR2 is FQGTGA. The CDR3 is CASSFAADGELFF. The CDR3 region has the DNA TGTGCCAGCAGCTTCGCCGCCGACGGGGAGCTGTTTTTT.

This clone appeared once. This CDR3 reads CSGAERNEQFF. In nucleotides, the CDR3 is TGCAGCGGAGCGGAGCGGAATGAGCAGTTCTTC. This rearrangement joins TRBV29-1 to TRBJ2-1; a weak D match, TRBD2 (5 bases). The V gene's germline CDR1 is SQVTM and CDR2 ANQGSEA. V shed 7 bases and J shed 7 bases, with 11 bases lying between them. This CDR3 has 11 residues.

J is TRBJ2-5 and V is TRBV27, with 9 bases identical to TRBD1. This CDR3 is built from 14 residues. With V trimmed by 5 bases and J by 5 bases, 6 bases remained unmatched. Germline V CDR1 and CDR2: MNHEY, SMNVEV (reference sequence). The CDR3 sequence: CASSLRTGEETQYF. In DNA, the CDR3 is TGTGCCAGCAGTCTTAGGACAGGGGAGGAGACCCAGTACTTC.

This clone was recorded only once. The chain has TRBV9 and TRBJ1-4, with D perhaps TRBD1 (5 bases). V was clipped by 2 bases and J by 5 bases, with 13 bases between them. CDR1 and CDR2 (germline): SGDLS, YYNGEE. The CDR3 is made up of 15 amino acids. For the CDR3, the DNA is TGTGCCAGCAGCGTCAGTGGACAACGAAATGAAAAACTGTTTTTT. Translation: CASSVSGQRNEKLFF.

The DNA for the CDR3 is TGTGCCAGCAGCGAACAGCGGGACTCCTACGAGCAGTACTTC. Amino acid sequence: CASSEQRDSYEQYF. The chain is built from TRBV7-2 and TRBJ2-7; 7 bases are a match to TRBD2. Germline-derived CDR1 and CDR2 are SGHTA and FQGNSA. This CDR3 is 14 amino acids long. With 5 bases clipped from V and 0 bases from J, the junction kept 4 bases outside the gene matches.

The chain links TRBV4-2 to TRBJ2-3; possible D gene TRBD2, 6 bases. Germline V gene lookup returns CDR1 LGHNA and CDR2 YNFKEQ. Trimming removed 4 bases at V and 3 bases at J, with 17 bases between. CDR3 length: 16 amino acids. As DNA, the CDR3 is TGTGCCAGCAGCCTTCGTGCGGGGAGTACAACAGATACGCAGTATTTT. Its protein is CASSLRAGSTTDTQYF.

This chain connects TRBV25-1 to TRBJ2-2; 11 positions match TRBD2. J was trimmed by 5 bases and V by 4 bases; bases with no gene match: 3. From germline, CDR1 is MGHDK and CDR2 SYGVNS. This CDR3 contains 15 residues. The CDR3 protein is CASSGGTSGTGELFF. CDR3 bases: TGTGCCAGCAGTGGCGGGACTAGCGGAACCGGGGAGCTGTTTTTT.

The chain is built from TRBV5-1 and TRBJ1-4, with D possibly being TRBD1 (5 bases). The CDR3 extends over 14 amino acids. V was cut by 4 bases and J by 8 bases, with 15 bases left in between. Per germline, CDR1 SGHRS and CDR2 YFSETQ. The CDR3 bases are TGCGCCAGCAGCCTGGACGGGGCTGACGAAAAACTGTTTTTT. Translated: CASSLDGADEKLFF. The variable domain in full, with the rest retrieved from reference TRBV5-1 and TRBJ1-4, is KAGVTQTPRYLIKTRGQQVTLSCSPISGHRSVSWYQQTPGQGLQFLFEYFSETQRNKGNFPGRFSGRQFSNSRSEMNVSTLELGDSALYLCASSLDGADEKLFFGSGTQLSVL.

This chain links TRBV28 with TRBJ2-5; 8 bases are shared with TRBD1. Germline-derived CDR1 and CDR2 are MDHEN and SYDVKM. The J segment lost 4 bases and the V segment lost 6 bases, leaving 10 bases of the junction unmatched. The CDR3 is 15 residues long. In nucleotides, the CDR3 is TGTGCCAGCAGCCCAAGAGGACAGGGAGGAGAGACCCAGTACTTC. Translation gives CASSPRGQGGETQYF.

The J gene is TRBJ1-5, the V gene TRBV5-1, with 9 bases aligning to TRBD1. The CDR3 consists of 15 residues. The germline CDR1 and CDR2 sequences are SGHRS and YFSETQ. The trim removed 3 bases at V and 6 bases at J, leaving 7 bases unmatched. The CDR3 sequence is CASSSGTGKGQPQHF. Written as DNA, the CDR3 is TGCGCCAGCAGCTCCGGGACAGGGAAGGGTCAGCCCCAGCATTTT. The variable domain in full, completed from reference TRBV5-1 and TRBJ1-5, reads KAGVTQTPRYLIKTRGQQVTLSCSPISGHRSVSWYQQTPGQGLQFLFEYFSETQRNKGNFPGRFSGRQFSNSRSEMNVSTLELGDSALYLCASSSGTGKGQPQHFGDGTRLSIL.

The CDR3 region has the DNA TGTGCCATCAGTGAGCCAGACAGGGGGCATACTGAAGCTTTCTTT. Protein: CAISEPDRGHTEAFF. The chain recombines TRBV10-3 with TRBJ1-1; 10 bases match TRBD1. Trimming cost V 2 bases and J 5 bases; bases outside gene matches: 5. CDR1 and CDR2 from the germline V gene are ENHRY and SYGVKD. The CDR3 length is 15 residues.

The V and J genes are TRBV2 and TRBJ2-7; D not certain. V lost 4 bases and J 7 bases, leaving 14 bases between the germline ends. Germline CDR1 and CDR2: SNHLY and FYNNEI. The length of the CDR3 is 13 residues. The CDR3 is CASSVVGYIEQYF. CDR3 DNA sequence: TGTGCCAGCAGTGTAGTAGGTTATATTGAGCAGTACTTC.

The chain employs TRBV5-1 and TRBJ2-3; 7 bases fit TRBD1. This CDR3 region has 16 residues. Germline loops: CDR1 SGHRS, CDR2 YFSETQ. J was trimmed by 2 bases and V by 2 bases; bases with no gene match: 8. CDR3: CASSFTTGTDTDTQYF. DNA of the CDR3: TGCGCCAGCAGCTTCACGACAGGGACGGACACAGATACGCAGTATTTT.

This chain joins TRBV28 and TRBJ1-3; 7 nucleotides line up with TRBD1. This CDR3 is built from 15 residues. V shed 6 bases, J shed 0 bases, and the junction held 5 bases outside the gene matches. Germline assignment: CDR1 MDHEN and CDR2 SYDVKM. The CDR3 reads CASSSTGYSGNTIYF. The CDR3 DNA is TGTGCCAGCAGCTCGACAGGGTACTCTGGAAACACCATATATTTT. Complete variable domain (other parts from reference TRBV28 and TRBJ1-3): DVKVTQSSRYLVKRTGEKVFLECVQDMDHENMFWYRQDPGLGLRLIYFSYDVKMKEKGDIPEGYSVSREKKERFSLILESASTNQTSMYLCASSSTGYSGNTIYFGEGSWLTVV.